This TCR beta chain derives from a study of blood T cell repertoires in COVID-19. Produced via immunoSEQ multiplex PCR; TCRdb's table is partial and in-frame only. Here the sample spans roughly 420,000 clones, more than 75% being singletons. The sequenced material came from PBMCs or T cells enriched from blood (not recorded which). This clonotype was obtained from a woman aged 25 to 45 with acute COVID-19.

CDR3 in amino acids: CASSPRQGGGSPLHF. DNA of the CDR3: TGTGCCAGCAGTCCTCGACAGGGGGGTGGTTCACCCCTCCACTTT. V gene TRBV28 combines with J gene TRBJ1-6; 9 bases agree with TRBD1. The J segment lost 9 bases and the V segment lost 5 bases, leaving 8 bases of the junction unmatched. The CDR3 has 15 amino acids. CDR1 and CDR2 (germline): MDHEN, SYDVKM. Full variable domain (remainder filled in from reference TRBV28 and TRBJ1-6): DVKVTQSSRYLVKRTGEKVFLECVQDMDHENMFWYRQDPGLGLRLIYFSYDVKMKEKGDIPEGYSVSREKKERFSLILESASTNQTSMYLCASSPRQGGGSPLHFGNGTRLTVT.